This note documents a single T cell receptor (beta chain) sequence. These data originate in a study of T cells in narcolepsy. Study-level background: Patients with NT1 or NT2 and healthy control donors were enrolled.

Sequenced by immunoSEQ multiplex PCR; TCRdb stores in-frame clones only, minus some. This sample carries 25,000 to 35,000 clones, 70% to 80% of them seen once, and the ten largest clones take approximately 1.1%. Trimming left V 6 bases short and J 4 bases short, with 13 bases between. Germline CDR1 and CDR2: MNHEY and SVGAGI. The CDR3 is made up of 13 amino acids. The rearrangement joins TRBV6-5 to TRBJ2-7; D is perhaps TRBD1 (6 bases). Sequencing was carried out using CD45RA- memory CD4+ T cells from PBMCs. The TCR sequence derives from a human donor with narcolepsy. CDR3 sequence (DNA): TGTGCCAGCAGAGTATTAACAGGGTACGAGCAGTACTTC. This sequence encodes CASRVLTGYEQYF.